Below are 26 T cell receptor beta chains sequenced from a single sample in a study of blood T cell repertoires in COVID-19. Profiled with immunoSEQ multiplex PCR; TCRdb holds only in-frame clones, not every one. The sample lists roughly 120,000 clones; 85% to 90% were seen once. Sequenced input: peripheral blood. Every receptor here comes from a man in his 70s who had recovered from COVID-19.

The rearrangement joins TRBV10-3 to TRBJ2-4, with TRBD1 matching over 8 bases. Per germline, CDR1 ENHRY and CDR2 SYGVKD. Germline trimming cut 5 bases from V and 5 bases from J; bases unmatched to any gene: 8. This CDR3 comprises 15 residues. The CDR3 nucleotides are TGTGCCATCAGTTCTCGACAGGGGCGCCAAAACATTCAGTACTTC. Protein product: CAISSRQGRQNIQYF.

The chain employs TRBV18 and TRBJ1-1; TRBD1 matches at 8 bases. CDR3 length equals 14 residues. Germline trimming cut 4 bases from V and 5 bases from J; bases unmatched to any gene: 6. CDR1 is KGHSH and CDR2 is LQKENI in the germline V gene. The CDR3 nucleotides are TGTGCCAGCTCACTTCCAGGGGGCGGGACTGAAGCTTTCTTT. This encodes CASSLPGGGTEAFF.

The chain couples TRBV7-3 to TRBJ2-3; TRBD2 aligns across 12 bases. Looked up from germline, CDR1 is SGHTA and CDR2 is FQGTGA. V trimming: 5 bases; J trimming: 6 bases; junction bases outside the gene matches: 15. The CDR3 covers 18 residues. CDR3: CASSPDSRLAGVADTQYF. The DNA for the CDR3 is TGTGCCAGCAGCCCCGACTCTCGACTAGCGGGAGTGGCTGATACGCAGTATTTT.

The CDR3 sequence: CASSPVLTGVHYGYTF. The DNA of the CDR3 is TGTGCCAGCAGCCCAGTCCTAACAGGGGTCCACTATGGCTACACCTTC. The chain uses TRBV9 and TRBJ1-2, with TRBD1 matching over 7 bases. The CDR3 has 16 residues. The germline V gene has CDR1 SGDLS and CDR2 YYNGEE. J gave up 3 bases and V 4 bases, and 12 bases lay outside the gene matches.

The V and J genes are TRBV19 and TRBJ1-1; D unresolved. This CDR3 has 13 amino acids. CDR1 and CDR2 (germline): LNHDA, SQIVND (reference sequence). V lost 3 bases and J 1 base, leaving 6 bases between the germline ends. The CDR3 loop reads CASSIIGNTEAFF. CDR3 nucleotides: TGTGCCAGTAGTATCATCGGGAACACTGAAGCTTTCTTT.

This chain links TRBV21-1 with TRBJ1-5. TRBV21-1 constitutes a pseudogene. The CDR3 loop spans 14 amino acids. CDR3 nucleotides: TGTGCCAGCATCCCACTCCCTGTCCATCAGCCCCAGCATTTT. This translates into CASIPLPVHQPQHF.

The CDR3 reads CASSFPGGGYQPQHF. CDR3 nucleotides: TGTGCCAGCAGTTTTCCTGGAGGGGGCTATCAGCCCCAGCATTTT. The chain recombines TRBV28 with TRBJ1-5; 7 bases line up with TRBD1. V lost 3 bases and J lost 5; bases outside the gene matches: 7. The V gene's germline CDR1 is MDHEN and CDR2 SYDVKM. The CDR3 totals 15 residues.

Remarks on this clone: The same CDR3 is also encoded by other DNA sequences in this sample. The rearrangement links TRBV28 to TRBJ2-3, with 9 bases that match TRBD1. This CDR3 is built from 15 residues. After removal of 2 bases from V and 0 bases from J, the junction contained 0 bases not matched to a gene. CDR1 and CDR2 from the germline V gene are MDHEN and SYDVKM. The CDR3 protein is CASSLGQGSTDTQYF. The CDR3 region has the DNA TGTGCCAGCAGTTTAGGACAGGGGAGCACAGATACGCAGTATTTT. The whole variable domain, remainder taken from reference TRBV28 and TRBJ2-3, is DVKVTQSSRYLVKRTGEKVFLECVQDMDHENMFWYRQDPGLGLRLIYFSYDVKMKEKGDIPEGYSVSREKKERFSLILESASTNQTSMYLCASSLGQGSTDTQYFGPGTRLTVL.

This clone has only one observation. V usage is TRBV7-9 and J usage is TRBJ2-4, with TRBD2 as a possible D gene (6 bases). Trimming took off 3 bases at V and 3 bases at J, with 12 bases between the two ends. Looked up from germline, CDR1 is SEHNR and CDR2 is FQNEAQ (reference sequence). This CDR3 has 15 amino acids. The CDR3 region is CASSLGGRGKNIQYF. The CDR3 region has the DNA TGTGCCAGCAGCTTGGGGGGACGCGGCAAAAACATTCAGTACTTC.

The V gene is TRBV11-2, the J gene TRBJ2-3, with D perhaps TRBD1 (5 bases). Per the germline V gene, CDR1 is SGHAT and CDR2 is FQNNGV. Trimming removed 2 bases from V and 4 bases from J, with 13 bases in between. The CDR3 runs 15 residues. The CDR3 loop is CASSLMGKGPDTQYF. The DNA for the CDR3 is TGTGCCAGCAGCTTAATGGGTAAGGGGCCAGATACGCAGTATTTT.

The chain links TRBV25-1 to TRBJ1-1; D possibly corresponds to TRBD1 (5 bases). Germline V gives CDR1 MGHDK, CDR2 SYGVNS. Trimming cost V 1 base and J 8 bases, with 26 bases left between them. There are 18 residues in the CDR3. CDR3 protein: CASSESVRAVPGTYEAFF. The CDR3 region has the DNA TGTGCCAGCAGTGAATCAGTCAGGGCTGTCCCCGGGACTTACGAAGCTTTCTTT.

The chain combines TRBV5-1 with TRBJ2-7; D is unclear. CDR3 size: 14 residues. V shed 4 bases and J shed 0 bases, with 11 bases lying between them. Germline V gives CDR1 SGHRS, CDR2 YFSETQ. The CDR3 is CASSLYSSSYEQYF. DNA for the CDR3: TGCGCCAGCAGCCTGTACTCGAGCTCCTACGAGCAGTACTTC.

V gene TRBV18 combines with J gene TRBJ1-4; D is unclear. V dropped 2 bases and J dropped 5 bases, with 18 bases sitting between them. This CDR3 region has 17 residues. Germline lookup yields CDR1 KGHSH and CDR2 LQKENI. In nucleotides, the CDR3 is TGTGCCAGCTCACCAGTTCCAACGGGCCGGGGAAATGAAAAACTGTTTTTT. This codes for CASSPVPTGRGNEKLFF.

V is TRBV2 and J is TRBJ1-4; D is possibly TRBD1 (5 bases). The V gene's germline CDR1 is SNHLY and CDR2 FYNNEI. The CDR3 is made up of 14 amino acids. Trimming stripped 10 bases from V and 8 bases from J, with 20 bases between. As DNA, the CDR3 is TGTGCCAACAGGTGGGCAGGTGCCAGGGAAAAACTGTTTTTT. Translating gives CANRWAGAREKLFF.

The CDR3 region is CASRAGRLNTEAFF. CDR3 DNA: TGTGCCAGCAGGGCAGGGAGGCTGAACACTGAAGCTTTCTTT. The rearrangement uses TRBV7-8 and TRBJ1-1; maybe TRBD1 (5 bases). V was clipped by 6 bases and J by 0 bases, with 11 bases between them. The CDR3 extends over 14 amino acids. Germline assignment: CDR1 SGHVS and CDR2 FQNEAQ.

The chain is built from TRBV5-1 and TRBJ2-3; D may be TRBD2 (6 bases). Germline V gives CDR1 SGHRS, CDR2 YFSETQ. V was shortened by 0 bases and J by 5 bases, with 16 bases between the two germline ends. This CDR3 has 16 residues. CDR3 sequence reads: CASSLALASRVDTQYF. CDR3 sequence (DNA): TGCGCCAGCAGCTTGGCCCTAGCGAGCCGGGTAGATACGCAGTATTTT.

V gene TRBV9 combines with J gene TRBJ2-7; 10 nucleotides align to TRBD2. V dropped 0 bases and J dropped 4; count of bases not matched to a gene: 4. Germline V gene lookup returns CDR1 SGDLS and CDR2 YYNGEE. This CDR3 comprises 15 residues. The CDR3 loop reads CASSVGHSGGYEQYF. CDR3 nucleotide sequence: TGTGCCAGCAGCGTAGGCCATAGCGGGGGGTACGAGCAGTACTTC.

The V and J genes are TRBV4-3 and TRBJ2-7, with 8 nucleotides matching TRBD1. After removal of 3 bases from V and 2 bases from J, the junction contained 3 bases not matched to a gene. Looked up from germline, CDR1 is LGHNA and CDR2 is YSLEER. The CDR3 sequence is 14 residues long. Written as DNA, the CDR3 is TGCGCCAGCAGCCAGGACAGGGTTGCCTACGAGCAGTACTTC. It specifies CASSQDRVAYEQYF.

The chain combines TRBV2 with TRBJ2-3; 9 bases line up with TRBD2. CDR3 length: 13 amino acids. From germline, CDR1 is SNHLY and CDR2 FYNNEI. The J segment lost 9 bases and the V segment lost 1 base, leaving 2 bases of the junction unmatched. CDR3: CASSEVLAGTQYF. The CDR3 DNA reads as TGTGCCAGCAGTGAAGTGCTAGCGGGGACGCAGTATTTT.

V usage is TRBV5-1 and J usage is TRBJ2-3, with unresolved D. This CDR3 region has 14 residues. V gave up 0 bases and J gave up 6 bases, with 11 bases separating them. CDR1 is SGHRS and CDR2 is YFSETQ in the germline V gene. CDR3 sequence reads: CASSLALETDTQYF. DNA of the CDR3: TGCGCCAGCAGCTTGGCCCTGGAGACGGATACGCAGTATTTT.

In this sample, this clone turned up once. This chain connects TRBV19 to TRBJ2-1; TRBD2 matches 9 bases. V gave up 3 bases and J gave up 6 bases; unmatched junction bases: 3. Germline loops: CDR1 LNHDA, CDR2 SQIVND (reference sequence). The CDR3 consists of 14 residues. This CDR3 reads CASSISGSLNEQFF. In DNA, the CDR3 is TGTGCCAGTAGTATTAGCGGGAGCCTCAATGAGCAGTTCTTC.

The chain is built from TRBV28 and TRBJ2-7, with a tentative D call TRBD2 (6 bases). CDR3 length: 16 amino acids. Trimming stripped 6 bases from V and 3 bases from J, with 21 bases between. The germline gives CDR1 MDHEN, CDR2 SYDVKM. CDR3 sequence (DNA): TGTGCCAGCAGCCCCTCGGGACTCCAGTCTATCTACGAGCAGTACTTC. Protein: CASSPSGLQSIYEQYF.

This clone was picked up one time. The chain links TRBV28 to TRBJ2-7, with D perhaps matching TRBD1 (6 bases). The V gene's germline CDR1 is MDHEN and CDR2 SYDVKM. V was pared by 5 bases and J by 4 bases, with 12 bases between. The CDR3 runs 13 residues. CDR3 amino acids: CASSPGQPYEQYF. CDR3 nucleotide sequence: TGTGCCAGCAGTCCTGGACAGCCGTACGAGCAGTACTTC.

CDR3 bases: TGCGCCAGCGGCAGATTAGCGGGGGGGCCTTCAGATACGCAGTATTTT. It specifies CASGRLAGGPSDTQYF. The chain employs TRBV5-1 and TRBJ2-3; 11 bases agree with TRBD2. Germline V gives CDR1 SGHRS, CDR2 YFSETQ. The CDR3 covers 16 residues. The V segment lost 7 bases and the J segment 4 bases; nucleotides outside the gene matches: 11.

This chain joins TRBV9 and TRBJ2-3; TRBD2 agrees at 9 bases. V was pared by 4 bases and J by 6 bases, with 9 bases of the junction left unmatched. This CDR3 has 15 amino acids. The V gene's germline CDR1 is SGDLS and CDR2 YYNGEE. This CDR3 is CASSPQGTSWDTQYF. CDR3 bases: TGTGCCAGCAGCCCTCAGGGGACTAGCTGGGATACGCAGTATTTT.

The CDR3 loop is CASTTTGYIYEQYF. The CDR3 nucleotides are TGTGCCAGCACCACGACAGGATATATCTACGAGCAGTACTTC. V usage is TRBV28 and J usage is TRBJ2-7; tentative D call: TRBD1 (6 bases). The V end lost 7 bases, the J end lost 3 bases, and 16 bases lay between the germline ends. The CDR3 extends over 14 amino acids. Germline assignment: CDR1 MDHEN and CDR2 SYDVKM.